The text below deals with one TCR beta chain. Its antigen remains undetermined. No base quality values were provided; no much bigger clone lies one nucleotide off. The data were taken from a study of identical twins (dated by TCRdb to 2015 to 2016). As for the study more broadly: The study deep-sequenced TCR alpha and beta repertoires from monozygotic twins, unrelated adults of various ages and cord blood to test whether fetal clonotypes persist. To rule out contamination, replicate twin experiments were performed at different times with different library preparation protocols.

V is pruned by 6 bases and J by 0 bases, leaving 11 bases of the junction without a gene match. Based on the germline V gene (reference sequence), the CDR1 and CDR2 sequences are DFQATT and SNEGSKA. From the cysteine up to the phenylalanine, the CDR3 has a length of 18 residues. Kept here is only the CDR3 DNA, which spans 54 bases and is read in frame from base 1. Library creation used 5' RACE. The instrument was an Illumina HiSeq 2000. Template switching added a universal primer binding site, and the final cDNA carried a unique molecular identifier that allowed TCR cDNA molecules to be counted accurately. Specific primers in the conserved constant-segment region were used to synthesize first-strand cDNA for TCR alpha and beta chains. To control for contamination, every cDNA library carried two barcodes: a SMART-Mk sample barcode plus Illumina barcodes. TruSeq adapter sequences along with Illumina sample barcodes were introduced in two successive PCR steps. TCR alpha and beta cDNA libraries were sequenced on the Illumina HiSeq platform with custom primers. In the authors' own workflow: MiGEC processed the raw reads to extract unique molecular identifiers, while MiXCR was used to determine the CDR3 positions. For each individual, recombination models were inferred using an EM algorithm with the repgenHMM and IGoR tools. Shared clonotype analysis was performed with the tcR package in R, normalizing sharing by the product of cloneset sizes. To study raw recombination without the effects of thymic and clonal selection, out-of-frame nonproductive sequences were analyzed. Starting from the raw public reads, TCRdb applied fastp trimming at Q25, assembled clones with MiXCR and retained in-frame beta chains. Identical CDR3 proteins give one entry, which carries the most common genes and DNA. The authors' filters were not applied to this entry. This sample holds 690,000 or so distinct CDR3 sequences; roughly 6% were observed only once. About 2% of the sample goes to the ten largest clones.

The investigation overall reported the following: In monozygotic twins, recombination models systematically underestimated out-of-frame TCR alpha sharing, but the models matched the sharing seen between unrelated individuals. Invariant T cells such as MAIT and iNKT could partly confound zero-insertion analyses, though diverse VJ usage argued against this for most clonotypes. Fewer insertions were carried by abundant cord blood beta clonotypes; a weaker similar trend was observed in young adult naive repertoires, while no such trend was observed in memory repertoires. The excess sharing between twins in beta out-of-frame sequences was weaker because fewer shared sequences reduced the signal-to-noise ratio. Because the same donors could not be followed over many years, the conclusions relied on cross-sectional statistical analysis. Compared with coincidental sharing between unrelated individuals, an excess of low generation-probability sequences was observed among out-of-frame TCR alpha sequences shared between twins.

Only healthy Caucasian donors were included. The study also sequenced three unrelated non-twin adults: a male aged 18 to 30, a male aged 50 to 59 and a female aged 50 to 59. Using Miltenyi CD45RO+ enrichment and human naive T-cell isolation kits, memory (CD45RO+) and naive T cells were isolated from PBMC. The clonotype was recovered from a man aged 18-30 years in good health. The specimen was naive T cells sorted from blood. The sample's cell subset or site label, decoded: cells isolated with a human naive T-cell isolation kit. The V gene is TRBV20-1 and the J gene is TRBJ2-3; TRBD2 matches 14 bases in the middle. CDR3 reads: CSAKGLAGVASSTDTQYF. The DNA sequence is TGCAGTGCAAAGGGACTAGCGGGAGTTGCCTCGAGCACAGATACGCAGTATTTT.